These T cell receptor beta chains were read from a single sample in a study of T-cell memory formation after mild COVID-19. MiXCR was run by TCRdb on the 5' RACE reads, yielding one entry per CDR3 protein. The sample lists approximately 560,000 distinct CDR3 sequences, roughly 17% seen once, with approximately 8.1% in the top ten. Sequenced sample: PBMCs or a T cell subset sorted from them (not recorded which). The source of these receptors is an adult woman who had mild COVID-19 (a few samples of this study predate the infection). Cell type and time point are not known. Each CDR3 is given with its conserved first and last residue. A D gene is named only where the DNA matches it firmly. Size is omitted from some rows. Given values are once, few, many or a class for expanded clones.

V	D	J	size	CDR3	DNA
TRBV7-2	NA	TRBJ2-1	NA	CASMFEMGRNEQFF	TGTGCCAGCATGTTCGAGATGGGGAGAAATGAGCAGTTCTTC
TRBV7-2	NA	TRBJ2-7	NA	CASSLAPANEQYF	TGTGCCAGCAGCTTAGCCCCGGCAAACGAGCAGTACTTC
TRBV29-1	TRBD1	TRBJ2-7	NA	CSVRSTGGLSSYEQYF	TGCAGCGTGCGGTCGACAGGGGGCCTTAGCTCCTACGAGCAGTACTTC
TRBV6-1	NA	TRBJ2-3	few	CASSRPGMSTDTQYF	TGTGCCAGCAGTCGACCTGGGATGAGCACAGATACGCAGTATTTT
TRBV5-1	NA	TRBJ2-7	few	CASSPTGSPSDYEQYF	TGCGCCAGCAGCCCCACAGGGTCCCCGTCGGATTACGAGCAGTACTTC
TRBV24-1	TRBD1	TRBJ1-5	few	CATGGQLSNQPQHF	TGTGCCACCGGGGGACAGCTTAGCAATCAGCCCCAGCATTTT
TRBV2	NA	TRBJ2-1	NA	CASSPPGQGRYNEQFF	TGTGCCAGCAGCCCCCCGGGCCAAGGGAGGTACAATGAGCAGTTCTTC
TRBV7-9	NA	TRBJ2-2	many	CASSLSQYTGELFF	TGTGCCAGCAGCTTATCCCAGTACACCGGGGAGCTGTTTTTT
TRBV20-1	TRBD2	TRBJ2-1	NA	CSASTSGSRGDEQFF	TGCAGTGCTAGCACTAGCGGGAGTAGGGGGGATGAGCAGTTCTTC
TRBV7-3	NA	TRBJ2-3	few	CASSLYPEDTQYF	TGTGCCAGCAGCCTCTATCCGGAAGATACGCAGTATTTT
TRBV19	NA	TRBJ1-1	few	CASRAGAMGVGKNTEAFF	TGTGCCAGTCGGGCGGGGGCGATGGGTGTTGGAAAGAACACTGAAGCTTTCTTT
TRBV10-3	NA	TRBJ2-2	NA	CAIGREVENTGELFF	TGTGCCATTGGCAGGGAAGTCGAGAACACCGGGGAGCTGTTTTTT
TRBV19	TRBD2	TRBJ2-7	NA	CAYEVEREEHEQYF	TGTGCCTACGAGGTGGAGCGGGAGGAGCACGAGCAGTACTTC
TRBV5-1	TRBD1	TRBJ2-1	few	CASSLTGQVVGDEQFF	TGCGCCAGCAGCTTGACCGGACAGGTCGTCGGGGATGAGCAGTTCTTC
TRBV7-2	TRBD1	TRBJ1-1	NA	CASSYPGGGTEAFF	TGTGCCAGCAGCTACCCAGGGGGCGGCACTGAAGCTTTCTTT
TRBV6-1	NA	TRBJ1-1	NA	CASSELGTTNTEAFF	TGTGCCAGCAGTGAACTTGGCACCACGAACACTGAAGCTTTCTTT
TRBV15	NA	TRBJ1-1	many	CATSRDQMTGPEAFF	TGTGCCACCAGCAGAGATCAAATGACTGGCCCTGAAGCTTTCTTT
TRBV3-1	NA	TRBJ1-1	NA	CASTSRDGEAFF	TGTGCCAGCACCTCAAGGGACGGTGAAGCTTTCTTT
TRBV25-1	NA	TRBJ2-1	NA	CASSDARGTSYNEQFF	TGTGCCAGCAGTGACGCGAGGGGGACCTCCTACAATGAGCAGTTCTTC
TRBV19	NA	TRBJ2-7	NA	CASSIDLSGEQYF	TGTGCCAGTAGTATAGATCTATCAGGCGAGCAGTACTTC
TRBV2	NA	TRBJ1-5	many	CASGLGTGGFQPQHF	TGTGCCAGCGGTCTTGGTACGGGGGGCTTTCAGCCCCAGCATTTT
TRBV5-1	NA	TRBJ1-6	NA	CASSLDGTQNSPLHF	TGCGCCAGCAGCTTGGATGGGACACAGAATTCACCCCTCCACTTT
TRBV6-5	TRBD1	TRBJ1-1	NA	CASSHGPGQGGNTEAFF	TGTGCCAGCAGTCACGGCCCGGGACAGGGAGGGAACACTGAAGCTTTCTTT
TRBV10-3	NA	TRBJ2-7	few	CAISESGRGEQYF	TGTGCCATCAGTGAGTCGGGCAGGGGCGAGCAGTACTTC
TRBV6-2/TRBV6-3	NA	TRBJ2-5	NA	CASSYSQTGTIQETQYF	TGTGCCAGCAGTTACTCCCAAACAGGGACCATACAAGAGACCCAGTACTTC
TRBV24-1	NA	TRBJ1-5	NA	CATSDPGSGNQPQHF	TGTGCCACCAGTGACCCCGGGAGTGGGAATCAGCCCCAGCATTTT
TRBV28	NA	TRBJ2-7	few	CASSFLKGPSYEQYF	TGTGCCAGCAGTTTCTTGAAGGGACCCTCCTACGAGCAGTACTTC
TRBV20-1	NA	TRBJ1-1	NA	CSTLLNTEAFF	TGCAGTACCCTTTTGAACACTGAAGCTTTCTTT
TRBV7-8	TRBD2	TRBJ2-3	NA	CASSGLGLLDTDTQYF	TGTGCCAGCAGCGGCCTGGGACTACTAGACACAGATACGCAGTATTTT
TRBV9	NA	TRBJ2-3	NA	CASSVEADTQYF	TGTGCCAGCAGCGTAGAGGCAGATACGCAGTATTTT
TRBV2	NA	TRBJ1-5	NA	CASSRAPGDQPQHF	TGTGCCAGCAGTCGGGCGCCGGGGGATCAGCCCCAGCATTTT
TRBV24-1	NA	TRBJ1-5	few	CATSDAGLYQPQHF	TGTGCCACCAGTGATGCAGGGCTTTACCAGCCCCAGCATTTT
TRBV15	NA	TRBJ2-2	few	CATSRDRGDTGELFF	TGTGCCACCAGCAGAGATCGCGGTGATACCGGGGAGCTGTTTTTT
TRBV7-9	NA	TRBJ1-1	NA	CASSLDGHRNTEAFF	TGTGCCAGCAGCTTAGATGGACACAGGAACACTGAAGCTTTCTTT
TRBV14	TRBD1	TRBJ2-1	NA	CASTWTGSSYNEQFF	TGTGCCAGCACCTGGACAGGGAGCTCCTACAATGAGCAGTTCTTC